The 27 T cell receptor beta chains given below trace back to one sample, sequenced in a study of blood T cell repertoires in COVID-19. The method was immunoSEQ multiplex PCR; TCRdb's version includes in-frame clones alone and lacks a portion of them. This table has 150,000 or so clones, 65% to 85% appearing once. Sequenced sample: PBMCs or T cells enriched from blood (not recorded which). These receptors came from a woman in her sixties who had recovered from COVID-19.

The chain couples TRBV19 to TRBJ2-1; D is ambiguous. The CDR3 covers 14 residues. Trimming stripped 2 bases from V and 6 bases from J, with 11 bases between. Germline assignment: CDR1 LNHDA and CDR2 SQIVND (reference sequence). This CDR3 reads CASSISVHANEQFF. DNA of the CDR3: TGTGCCAGTAGTATATCGGTCCATGCCAATGAGCAGTTCTTC.

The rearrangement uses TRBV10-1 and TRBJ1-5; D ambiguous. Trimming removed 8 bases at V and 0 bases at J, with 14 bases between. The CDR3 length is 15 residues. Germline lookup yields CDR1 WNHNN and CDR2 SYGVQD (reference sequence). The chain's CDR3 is CASPSREFSNQPQHF. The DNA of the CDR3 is TGCGCCAGCCCTTCCCGGGAATTTAGCAATCAGCCCCAGCATTTT.

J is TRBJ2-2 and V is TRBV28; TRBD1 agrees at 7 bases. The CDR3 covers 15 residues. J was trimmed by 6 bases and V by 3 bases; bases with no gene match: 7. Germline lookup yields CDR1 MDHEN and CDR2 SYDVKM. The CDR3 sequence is CASSFGLQGAGELFF. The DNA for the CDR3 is TGTGCCAGCAGTTTCGGGCTCCAGGGGGCCGGGGAGCTGTTTTTT.

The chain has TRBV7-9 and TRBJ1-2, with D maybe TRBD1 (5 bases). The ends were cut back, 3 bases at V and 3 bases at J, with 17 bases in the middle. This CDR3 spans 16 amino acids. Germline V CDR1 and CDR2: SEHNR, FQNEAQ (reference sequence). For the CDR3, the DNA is TGTGCCAGCAGCTTGGCGGGACCCAGGAGGGACTATGGCTACACCTTC. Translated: CASSLAGPRRDYGYTF.

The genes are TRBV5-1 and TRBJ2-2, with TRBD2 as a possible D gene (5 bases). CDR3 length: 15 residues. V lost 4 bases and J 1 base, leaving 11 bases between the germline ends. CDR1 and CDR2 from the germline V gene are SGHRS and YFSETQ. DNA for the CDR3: TGCGCCAGCAGCACGCGGACTCAGAACACCGGGGAGCTGTTTTTT. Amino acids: CASSTRTQNTGELFF.

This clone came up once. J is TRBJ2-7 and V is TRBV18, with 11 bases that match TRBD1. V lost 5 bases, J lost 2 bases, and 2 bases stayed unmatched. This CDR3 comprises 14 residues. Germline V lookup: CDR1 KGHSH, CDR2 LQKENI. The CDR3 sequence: CASSSGQGAYEQYF. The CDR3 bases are TGTGCCAGCTCATCGGGACAGGGGGCCTACGAGCAGTACTTC.

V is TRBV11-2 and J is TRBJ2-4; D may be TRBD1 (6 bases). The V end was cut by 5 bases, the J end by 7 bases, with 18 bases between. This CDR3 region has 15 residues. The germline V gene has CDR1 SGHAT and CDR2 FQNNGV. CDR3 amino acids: CASSPTVTGSNIQYF. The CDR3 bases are TGTGCCAGCAGCCCGACCGTTACAGGGTCGAACATTCAGTACTTC. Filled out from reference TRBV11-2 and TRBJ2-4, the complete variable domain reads EAGVAQSPRYKIIEKRQSVAFWCNPISGHATLYWYQQILGQGPKLLIQFQNNGVVDDSQLPKDRFSAERLKGVDSTLKIQPAKLEDSAVYLCASSPTVTGSNIQYFGAGTRLSVL.

CDR3 nucleotides: TGTGCCAGCTCAGGCACGGGTCCAGAAGCTTTCTTT. It specifies CASSGTGPEAFF. The chain joins TRBV18 to TRBJ1-1; D remains unclear. Germline assignment: CDR1 KGHSH and CDR2 LQKENI. Between the trimmed V and J ends, which lost 5 bases and 8 bases, there was a span of 12 bases. The CDR3 is 12 amino acids.

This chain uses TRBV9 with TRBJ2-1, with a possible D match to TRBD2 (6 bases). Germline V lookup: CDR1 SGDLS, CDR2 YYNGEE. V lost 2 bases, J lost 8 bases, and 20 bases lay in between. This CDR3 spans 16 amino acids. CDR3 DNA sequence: TGTGCCAGCAGCGTTGGGGGGATTCGGACCTCCCATGAGCAGTTCTTC. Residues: CASSVGGIRTSHEQFF.

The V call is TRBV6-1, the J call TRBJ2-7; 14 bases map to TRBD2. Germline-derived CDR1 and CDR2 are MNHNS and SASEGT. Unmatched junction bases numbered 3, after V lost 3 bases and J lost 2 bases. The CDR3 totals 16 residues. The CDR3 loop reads CASSDRLAGGAYEQYF. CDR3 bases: TGTGCCAGCAGTGACCGACTAGCGGGAGGGGCCTACGAGCAGTACTTC.

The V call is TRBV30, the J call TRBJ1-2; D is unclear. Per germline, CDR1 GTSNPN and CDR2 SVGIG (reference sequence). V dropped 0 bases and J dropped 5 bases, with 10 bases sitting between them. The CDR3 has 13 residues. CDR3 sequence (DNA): TGTGCCTGGAGTGTAAGTCGGTGGTATGGCTACACCTTC. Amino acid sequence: CAWSVSRWYGYTF.

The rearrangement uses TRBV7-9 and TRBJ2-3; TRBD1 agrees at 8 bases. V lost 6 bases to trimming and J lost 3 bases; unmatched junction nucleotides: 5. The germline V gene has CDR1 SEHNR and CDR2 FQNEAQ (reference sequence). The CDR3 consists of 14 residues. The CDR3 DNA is TGTGCCAGCAGTGACAGGGGTCAGACAGATACGCAGTATTTT. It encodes CASSDRGQTDTQYF.

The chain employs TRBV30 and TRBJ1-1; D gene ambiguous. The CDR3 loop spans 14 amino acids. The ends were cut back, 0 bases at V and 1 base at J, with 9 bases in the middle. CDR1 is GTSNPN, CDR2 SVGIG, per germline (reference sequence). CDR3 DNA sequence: TGTGCCTGGAGTGTAATTGGCAGGAACACTGAAGCTTTCTTT. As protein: CAWSVIGRNTEAFF.

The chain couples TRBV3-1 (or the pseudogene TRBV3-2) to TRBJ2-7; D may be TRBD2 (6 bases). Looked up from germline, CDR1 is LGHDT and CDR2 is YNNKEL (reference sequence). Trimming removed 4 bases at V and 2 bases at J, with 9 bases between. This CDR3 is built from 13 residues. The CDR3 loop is CASSLRETYEQYF. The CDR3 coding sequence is TGTGCCAGCAGCCTCCGGGAGACCTACGAGCAGTACTTC.

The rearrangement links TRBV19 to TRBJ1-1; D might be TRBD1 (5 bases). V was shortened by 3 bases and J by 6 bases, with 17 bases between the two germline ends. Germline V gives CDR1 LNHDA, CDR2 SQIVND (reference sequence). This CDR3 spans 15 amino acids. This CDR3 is CASSMNGLPGAEAFF. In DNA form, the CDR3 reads TGTGCCAGTAGTATGAATGGGTTACCGGGGGCTGAAGCTTTCTTT.

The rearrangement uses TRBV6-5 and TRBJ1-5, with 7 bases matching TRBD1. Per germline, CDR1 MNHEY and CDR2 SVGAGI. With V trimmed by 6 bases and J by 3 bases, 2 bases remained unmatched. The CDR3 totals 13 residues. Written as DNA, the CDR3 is TGTGCCAGCAGGGGACAGTACAATCAGCCCCAGCATTTT. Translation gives CASRGQYNQPQHF.

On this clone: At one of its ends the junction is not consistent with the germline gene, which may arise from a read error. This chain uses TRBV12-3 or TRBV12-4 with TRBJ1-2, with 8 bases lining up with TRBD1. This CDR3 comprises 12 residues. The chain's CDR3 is CASSFRTGLLSF. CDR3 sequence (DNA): TGTGCCAGCAGTTTCCGGACAGGGCTTCTCTCCTTC.

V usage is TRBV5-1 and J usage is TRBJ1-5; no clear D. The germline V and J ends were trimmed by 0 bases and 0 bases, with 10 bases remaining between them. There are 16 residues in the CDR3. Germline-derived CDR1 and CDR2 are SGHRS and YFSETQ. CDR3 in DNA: TGCGCCAGCAGCTTGGGCGCCGGGGATAGCAATCAGCCCCAGCATTTT. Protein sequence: CASSLGAGDSNQPQHF.

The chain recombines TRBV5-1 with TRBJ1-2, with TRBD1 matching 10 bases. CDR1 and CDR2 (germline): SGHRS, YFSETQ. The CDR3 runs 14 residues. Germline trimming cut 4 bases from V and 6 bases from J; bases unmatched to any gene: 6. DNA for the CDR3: TGCGCCAGCAGCATCCGCGGACAGGGGGATGGCTACACCTTC. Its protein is CASSIRGQGDGYTF.

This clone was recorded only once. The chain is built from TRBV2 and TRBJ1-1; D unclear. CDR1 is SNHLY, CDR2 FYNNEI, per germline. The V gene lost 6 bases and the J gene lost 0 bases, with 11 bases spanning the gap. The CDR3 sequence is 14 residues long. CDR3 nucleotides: TGTGCCAGCAGCGGACTGGTCATGAACACTGAAGCTTTCTTT. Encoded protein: CASSGLVMNTEAFF.

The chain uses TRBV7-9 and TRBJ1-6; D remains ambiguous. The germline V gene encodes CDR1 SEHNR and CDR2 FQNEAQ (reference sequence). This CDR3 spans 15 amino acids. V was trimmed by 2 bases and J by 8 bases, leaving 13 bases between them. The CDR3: CASSLTLAGDSPLHF. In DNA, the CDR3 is TGTGCCAGCAGCTTAACCCTCGCGGGCGATTCACCCCTCCACTTT.

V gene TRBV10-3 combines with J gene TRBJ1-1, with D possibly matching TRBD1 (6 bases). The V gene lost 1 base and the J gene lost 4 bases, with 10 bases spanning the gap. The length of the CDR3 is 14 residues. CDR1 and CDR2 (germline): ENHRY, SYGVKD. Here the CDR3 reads CAISEWGRGTEAFF. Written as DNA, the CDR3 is TGTGCCATCAGTGAGTGGGGCAGGGGCACTGAAGCTTTCTTT.

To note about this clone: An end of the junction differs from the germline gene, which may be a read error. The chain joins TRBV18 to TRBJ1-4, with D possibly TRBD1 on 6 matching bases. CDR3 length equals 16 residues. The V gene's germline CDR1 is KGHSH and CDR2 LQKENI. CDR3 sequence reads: CASSSQEGTTNEKLFF. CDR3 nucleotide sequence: TGTGCCAGCTCATCTCAAGAAGGGACAACGAATGAAAAACTGTTTTTT.

The CDR3 DNA follows: TGTGCCAGCAGCCCCGGACAGGGGACTTACAATGAGCAGTTCTTC. Protein sequence: CASSPGQGTYNEQFF. The V gene is TRBV6-5, the J gene TRBJ2-1; 9 bases fit TRBD1. This CDR3 comprises 15 residues. The V gene end was trimmed by 6 bases and the J gene end by 4 bases; junction bases not matched to a gene: 7. Germline V gene data show CDR1 as MNHEY and CDR2 as SVGAGI.

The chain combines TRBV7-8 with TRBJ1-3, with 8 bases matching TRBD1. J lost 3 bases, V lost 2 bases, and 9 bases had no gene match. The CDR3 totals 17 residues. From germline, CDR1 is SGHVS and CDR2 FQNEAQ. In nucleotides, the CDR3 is TGTGCCAGCAGCTTATGGGGACAGGCTTTTGATGGAAACACCATATATTTT. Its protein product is CASSLWGQAFDGNTIYF.

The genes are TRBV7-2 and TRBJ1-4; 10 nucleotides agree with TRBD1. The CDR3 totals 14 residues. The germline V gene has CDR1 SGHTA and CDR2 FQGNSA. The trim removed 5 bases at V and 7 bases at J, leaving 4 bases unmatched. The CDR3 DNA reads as TGTGCCAGCAGCCACGGACAGGGGGGTGAAAAACTGTTTTTT. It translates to CASSHGQGGEKLFF. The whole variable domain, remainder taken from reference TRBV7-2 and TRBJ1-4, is GAGVSQSPSNKVTEKGKDVELRCDPISGHTALYWYRQSLGQGLEFLIYFQGNSAPDKSGLPSDRFSAERTGGSVSTLTIQRTQQEDSAVYLCASSHGQGGEKLFFGSGTQLSVL.

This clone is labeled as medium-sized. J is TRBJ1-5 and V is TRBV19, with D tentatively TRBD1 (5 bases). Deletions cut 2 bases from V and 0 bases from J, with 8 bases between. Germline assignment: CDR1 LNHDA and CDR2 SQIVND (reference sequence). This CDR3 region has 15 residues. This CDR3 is CASSISRGSNQPQHF. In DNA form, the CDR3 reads TGTGCCAGTAGTATATCAAGGGGTAGCAATCAGCCCCAGCATTTT.